This TCR beta chain was captured by sequencing in a study of metastatic and nonmetastatic thyroid tumors. The wider study: Repertoires from blood and tumor or nodule tissue of malignant and benign thyroid patients were compared. Broader study findings: Benign nodules reportedly had significantly lower TCR beta diversity than malignant thyroid tumors in blood and tumor.

Thyroid surgery was performed in patients who had received no treatment beforehand. TCRdb re-processed the PCR reads through MiXCR. This sample has about 26,000 clones, with roughly 24% found just once. This clone has a count of ten or more. Antigen: not known. One end of the junction varies from germline; a read error may be responsible. The CDR3 contains 15 residues. Per germline, CDR1 SGHNT and CDR2 YENEEA. The source of this sequence is a female donor with papillary thyroid cancer or a benign thyroid nodule (not recorded which). Some clones in this sample may be carry-over from other donors' samples. Specimen: blood. V and J are TRBV11-3 and TRBJ2-3; tentatively, D is TRBD2 (7 bases). The CDR3 sequence: CASSSRGGGTDTQYF. In DNA form, the CDR3 reads TGTGCCAGCAGCTCGCGGGGCGGGGGCACCGATACGCAGTATTTT.